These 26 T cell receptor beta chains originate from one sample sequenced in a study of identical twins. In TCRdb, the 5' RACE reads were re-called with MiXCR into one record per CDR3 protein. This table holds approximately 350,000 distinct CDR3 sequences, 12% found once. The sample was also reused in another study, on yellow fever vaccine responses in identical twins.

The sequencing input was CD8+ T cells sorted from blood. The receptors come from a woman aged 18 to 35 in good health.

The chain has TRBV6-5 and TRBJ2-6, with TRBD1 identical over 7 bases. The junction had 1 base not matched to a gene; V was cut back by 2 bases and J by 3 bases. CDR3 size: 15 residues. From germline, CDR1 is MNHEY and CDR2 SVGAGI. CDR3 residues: CASSYRGRGANVLTF. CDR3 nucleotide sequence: TGTGCCAGCAGTTACAGGGGGCGTGGGGCCAACGTCCTGACTTTC.

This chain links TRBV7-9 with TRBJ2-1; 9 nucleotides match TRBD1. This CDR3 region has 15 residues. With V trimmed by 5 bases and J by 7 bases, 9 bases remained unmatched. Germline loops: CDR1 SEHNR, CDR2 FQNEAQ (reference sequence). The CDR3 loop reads CASSPRDRVWNEQFF. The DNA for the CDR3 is TGTGCCAGCAGCCCCAGGGACAGGGTTTGGAATGAGCAGTTCTTC.

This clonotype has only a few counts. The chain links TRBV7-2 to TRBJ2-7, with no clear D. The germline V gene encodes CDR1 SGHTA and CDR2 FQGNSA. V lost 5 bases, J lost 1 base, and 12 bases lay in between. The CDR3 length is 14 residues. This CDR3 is CASSPSKLSYEQYV. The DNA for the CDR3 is TGTGCCAGCAGCCCGTCGAAGTTATCCTACGAGCAGTACGTC.

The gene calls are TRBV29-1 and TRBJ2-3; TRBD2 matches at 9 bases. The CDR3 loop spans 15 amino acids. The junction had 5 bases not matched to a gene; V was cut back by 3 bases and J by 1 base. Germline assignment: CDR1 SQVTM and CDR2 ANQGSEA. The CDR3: CSVEERGARTDTQYF. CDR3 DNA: TGCAGCGTTGAGGAGCGGGGGGCCCGCACAGATACGCAGTATTTT.

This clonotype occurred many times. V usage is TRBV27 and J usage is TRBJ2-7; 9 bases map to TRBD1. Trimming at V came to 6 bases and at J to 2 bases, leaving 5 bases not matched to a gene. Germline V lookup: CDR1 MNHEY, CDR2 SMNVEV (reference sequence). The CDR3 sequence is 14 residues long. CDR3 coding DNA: TGTGCCAGCAGCTTAGGACAGGGGACCTACGAGCAGTACTTC. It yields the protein CASSLGQGTYEQYF.

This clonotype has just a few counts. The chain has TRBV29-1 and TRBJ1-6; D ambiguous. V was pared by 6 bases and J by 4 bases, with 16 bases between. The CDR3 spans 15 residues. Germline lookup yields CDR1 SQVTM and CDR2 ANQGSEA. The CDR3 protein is CSVEPGATYNSPLHF. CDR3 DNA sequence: TGCAGCGTCGAACCCGGAGCGACTTATAATTCACCCCTCCACTTT. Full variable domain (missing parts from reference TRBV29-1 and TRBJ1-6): SAVISQKPSRDICQRGTSLTIQCQVDSQVTMMFWYRQQPGQSLTLIATANQGSEATYESGFVIDKFPISRPNLTFSTLTVSNMSPEDSSIYLCSVEPGATYNSPLHFGNGTRLTVT.

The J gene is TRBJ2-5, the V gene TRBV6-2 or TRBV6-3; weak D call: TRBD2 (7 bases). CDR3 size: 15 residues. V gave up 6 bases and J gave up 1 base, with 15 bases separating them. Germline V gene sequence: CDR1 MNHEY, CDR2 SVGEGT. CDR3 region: CASSPRGGGQETQYF. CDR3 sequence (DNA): TGTGCCAGCAGCCCCAGGGGAGGGGGCCAAGAGACCCAGTACTTC.

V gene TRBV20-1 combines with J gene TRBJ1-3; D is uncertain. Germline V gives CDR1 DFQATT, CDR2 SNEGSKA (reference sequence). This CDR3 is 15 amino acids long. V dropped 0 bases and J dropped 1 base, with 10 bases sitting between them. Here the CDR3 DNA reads TGCAGTGCTAGAGATCATCCGGTTTCTGGAAACACCATATATTTT. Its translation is CSARDHPVSGNTIYF.

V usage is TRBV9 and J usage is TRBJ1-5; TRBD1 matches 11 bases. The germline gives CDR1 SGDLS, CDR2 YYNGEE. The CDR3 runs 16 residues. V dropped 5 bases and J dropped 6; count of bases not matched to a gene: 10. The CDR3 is CASSDPGQGVGQPQHF. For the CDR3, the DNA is TGTGCCAGCAGTGATCCGGGACAGGGGGTCGGTCAGCCCCAGCATTTT.

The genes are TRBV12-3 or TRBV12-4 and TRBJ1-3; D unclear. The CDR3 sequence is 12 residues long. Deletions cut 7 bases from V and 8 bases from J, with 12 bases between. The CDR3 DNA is TGTGCCAGCAATTCAGTTGGGGACACCATATATTTT. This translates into CASNSVGDTIYF.

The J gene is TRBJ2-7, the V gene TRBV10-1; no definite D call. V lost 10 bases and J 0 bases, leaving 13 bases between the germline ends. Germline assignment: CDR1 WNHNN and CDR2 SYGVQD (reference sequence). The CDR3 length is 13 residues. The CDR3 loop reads CAKKGTHSYEQYF. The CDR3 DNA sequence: TGCGCCAAAAAAGGAACACACTCCTACGAGCAGTACTTC.

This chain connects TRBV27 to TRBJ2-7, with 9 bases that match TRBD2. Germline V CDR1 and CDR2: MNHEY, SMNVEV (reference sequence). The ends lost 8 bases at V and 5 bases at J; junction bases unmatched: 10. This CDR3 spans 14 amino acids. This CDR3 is CASGSSGMVHEQYF. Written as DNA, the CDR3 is TGTGCCAGCGGCTCTAGCGGGATGGTCCACGAGCAGTACTTC.

The CDR3 reads CATSRDGQGQETQYF. The CDR3 DNA follows: TGTGCCACCAGCAGAGACGGACAGGGCCAGGAGACCCAGTACTTC. V usage is TRBV15 and J usage is TRBJ2-5; 8 bases align to TRBD1. The CDR3 runs to 15 residues. J gave up 5 bases and V 0 bases, and 5 bases lay outside the gene matches. In germline, CDR1 is LNHNV, CDR2 YYDKDF (reference sequence).

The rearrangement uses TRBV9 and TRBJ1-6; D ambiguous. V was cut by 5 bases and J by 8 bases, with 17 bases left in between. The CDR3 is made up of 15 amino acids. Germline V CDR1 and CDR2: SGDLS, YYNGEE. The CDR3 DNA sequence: TGTGCCAGCAGTTACGGATTGCGTGGATATTCACCCCTCCACTTT. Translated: CASSYGLRGYSPLHF.

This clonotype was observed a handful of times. CDR3 sequence reads: CASSYDGLAGGPDTQYF. Written as DNA, the CDR3 is TGTGCCAGCAGCTACGATGGACTAGCGGGGGGGCCAGATACGCAGTATTTT. The gene calls are TRBV7-9 and TRBJ2-3; TRBD2 agrees at 15 bases. This CDR3 has 17 amino acids. Losses at the gene ends were 4 bases for V and 4 bases for J; bases not matched to a gene: 6. The V gene's germline CDR1 is SEHNR and CDR2 FQNEAQ (reference sequence). The entire variable domain, with the rest obtained from reference TRBV7-9 and TRBJ2-3, is as follows: DTGVSQNPRHKITKRGQNVTFRCDPISEHNRLYWYRQTLGQGPEFLTYFQNEAQLEKSRLLSDRFSAERPKGSFSTLEIQRTEQGDSAMYLCASSYDGLAGGPDTQYFGPGTRLTVL.

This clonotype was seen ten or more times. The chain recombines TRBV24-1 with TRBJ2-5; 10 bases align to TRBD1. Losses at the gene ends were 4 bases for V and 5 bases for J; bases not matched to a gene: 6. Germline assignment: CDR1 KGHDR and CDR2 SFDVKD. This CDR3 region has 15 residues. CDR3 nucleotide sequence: TGTGCCACCAGTGACCGACAGGGGGCCTGGGAGACCCAGTACTTC. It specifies CATSDRQGAWETQYF.

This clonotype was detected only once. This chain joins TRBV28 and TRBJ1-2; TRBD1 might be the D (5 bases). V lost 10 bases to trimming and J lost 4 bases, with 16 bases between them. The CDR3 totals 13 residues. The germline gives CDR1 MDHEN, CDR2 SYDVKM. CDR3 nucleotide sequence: TGTGCCATGGGCCCCGGGGGTGGCTATGGCTACACCTTC. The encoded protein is CAMGPGGGYGYTF.

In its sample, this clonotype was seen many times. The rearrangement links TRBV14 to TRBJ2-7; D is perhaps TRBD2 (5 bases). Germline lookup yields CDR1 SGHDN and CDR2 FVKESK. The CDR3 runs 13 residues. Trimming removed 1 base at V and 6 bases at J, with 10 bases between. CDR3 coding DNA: TGTGCCAGCAGCCAAGGGAGGTATAGCGAGCAGTACGTC. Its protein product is CASSQGRYSEQYV.

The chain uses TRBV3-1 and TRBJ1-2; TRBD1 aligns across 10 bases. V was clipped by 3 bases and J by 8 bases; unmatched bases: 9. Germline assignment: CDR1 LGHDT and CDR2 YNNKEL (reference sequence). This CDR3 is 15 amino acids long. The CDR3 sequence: CASSHYAGTGDGYTF. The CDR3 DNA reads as TGTGCCAGCAGCCATTATGCTGGGACAGGGGACGGCTACACCTTC.

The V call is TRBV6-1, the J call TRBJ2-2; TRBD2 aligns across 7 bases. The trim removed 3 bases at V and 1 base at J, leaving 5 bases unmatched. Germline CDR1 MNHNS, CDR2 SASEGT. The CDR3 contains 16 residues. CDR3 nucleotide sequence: TGTGCCAGCAGTGAGCTTATAGCGGGGAACACCGGGGAGCTGTTTTTT. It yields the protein CASSELIAGNTGELFF.

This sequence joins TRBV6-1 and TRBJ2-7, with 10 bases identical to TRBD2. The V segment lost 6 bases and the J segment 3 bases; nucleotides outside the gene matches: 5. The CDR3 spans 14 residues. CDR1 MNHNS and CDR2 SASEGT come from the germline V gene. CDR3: CASRPLAGDYEQYV. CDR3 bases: TGTGCCAGCAGACCGCTAGCGGGGGACTACGAGCAGTACGTC.

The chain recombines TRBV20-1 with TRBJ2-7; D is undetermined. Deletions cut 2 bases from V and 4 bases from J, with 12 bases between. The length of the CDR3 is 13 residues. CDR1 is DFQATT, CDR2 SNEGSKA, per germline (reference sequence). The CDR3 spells CSARSGYGYEQYV. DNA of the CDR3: TGCAGTGCTAGATCCGGGTACGGGTACGAGCAGTACGTC.

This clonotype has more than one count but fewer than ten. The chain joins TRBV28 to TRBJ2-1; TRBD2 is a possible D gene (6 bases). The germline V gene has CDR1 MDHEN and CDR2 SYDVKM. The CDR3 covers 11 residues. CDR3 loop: CVIGGADEQFF. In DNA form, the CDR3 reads TGTGTCATTGGAGGGGCCGATGAGCAGTTCTTC.

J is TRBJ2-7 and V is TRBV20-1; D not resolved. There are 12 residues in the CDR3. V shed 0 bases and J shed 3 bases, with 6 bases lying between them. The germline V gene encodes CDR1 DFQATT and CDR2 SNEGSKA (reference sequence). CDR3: CSAREGNYEQYV. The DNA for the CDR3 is TGCAGTGCTAGAGAAGGGAACTACGAGCAGTACGTC.

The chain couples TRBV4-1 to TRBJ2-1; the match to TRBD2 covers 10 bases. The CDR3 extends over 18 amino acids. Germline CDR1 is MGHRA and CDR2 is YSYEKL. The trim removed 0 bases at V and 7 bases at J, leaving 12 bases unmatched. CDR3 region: CASSQDGVVELAGNEQFF. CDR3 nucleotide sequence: TGCGCCAGCAGCCAAGATGGAGTTGTGGAACTAGCGGGAAATGAGCAGTTCTTC.

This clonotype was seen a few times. The CDR3 is CASSLGPTSSYEQYF. In nucleotides, the CDR3 is TGTGCCAGCAGTTTAGGGCCGACTAGCTCCTACGAGCAGTACTTC. V usage is TRBV28 and J usage is TRBJ2-7; perhaps TRBD2 as D (6 bases). There are 15 residues in the CDR3. CDR1 is MDHEN and CDR2 is SYDVKM in the germline V gene. V was shortened by 2 bases and J by 0 bases, with 11 bases between the two germline ends.